The clone carrying this TCR beta chain was recorded a few times. This entry is derived from a study of blood T cell repertoires in COVID-19. Overall study: Acute and convalescent COVID-19 samples came from the United States, Italy and Spain. Sample material is recorded as cDNA or gDNA derived from T cells, B-cell-depleted T cells, or PBMCs.

Per the original data handling: Estimation of nucleated cell counts relied on the amplification of reference gene primers. The protocol was immunoSEQ multiplex PCR, while the TCRdb copy is restricted to in-frame clones and leaves out a portion. Clone size and the V and J calls come from that table; the DNA yielded D and trimming. The top ten clones hold about 1.2% of a sample with almost 300,000 clones, more than 85% of them seen once. Germline V lookup: CDR1 MNHNS, CDR2 SASEGT. V shed 3 bases and J shed 7 bases, with 10 bases lying between them. This CDR3 spans 13 amino acids. The chain has TRBV6-1 and TRBJ1-5; D is ambiguous. The receptor was isolated from a man between 65 and 80 years old with acute or convalescent COVID-19. Sequences were obtained from peripheral blood. The DNA for the CDR3 is TGTGCCAGCAGTGATTTATTCGAGCAGCCCCAGCATTTT. Its translation: CASSDLFEQPQHF.